Listed below are T cell receptor beta chains from one sample, sequenced in a study of OX40 agonist ivuxolimab in advanced cancers. Method: immunoSEQ multiplex PCR; TCRdb's copy keeps in-frame clones and lacks some. The sample includes some 65,000 clones, around 85% of them seen just once. Sequenced here: CD4+ or CD8+ T cells sorted from blood, sampled in a trial of the OX40 agonist ivuxolimab. Receptor source: an adult with an advanced solid tumor such as melanoma, head and neck, liver or kidney cancer. The CDR3 runs from the conserved cysteine through the conserved F or W. The order of the fields is D gene, V gene, clone size, J gene, CDR3 DNA, CDR3 protein. D genes are given only for firm matches. Size is stated for part of the rows, as once, few or many counts, or as a class when the clone is expanded.

D gene: TRBD1; V gene: TRBV5-1; clone size: .; J gene: TRBJ2-7; CDR3 DNA: TGCGCCAGCAGCTTGGGGGGTGGGACAGGGTCCTACGAGCAGTACTTC; CDR3 protein: CASSLGGGTGSYEQYF
D gene: .; V gene: TRBV27; clone size: .; J gene: TRBJ2-1; CDR3 DNA: TGTGCCAGCAGTTTAAGGCCGGAGGCCTACAATGAGCAGTTCTTC; CDR3 protein: CASSLRPEAYNEQFF
D gene: .; V gene: TRBV11-2; clone size: .; J gene: TRBJ1-4; CDR3 DNA: TGTGCCAGCAGCTTAAGGGCAACTAATGAAAAACTGTTTTTT; CDR3 protein: CASSLRATNEKLFF
D gene: .; V gene: TRBV6-1; clone size: .; J gene: TRBJ1-3; CDR3 DNA: TGTGCCAGCAGCGACGGTTACTCTGGAAACACCATATATTTT; CDR3 protein: CASSDGYSGNTIYF
D gene: .; V gene: TRBV6-5; clone size: .; J gene: TRBJ1-5; CDR3 DNA: TGTGCCAGCAACCCCGGGGGCAATCAGCCCCAGCATTTT; CDR3 protein: CASNPGGNQPQHF
D gene: TRBD1; V gene: TRBV11-3; clone size: .; J gene: TRBJ2-7; CDR3 DNA: TGTGCCAGCAGCCCCGGGGGACAGGCTACCTACGAGCAGTACTTC; CDR3 protein: CASSPGGQATYEQYF
D gene: .; V gene: TRBV6-5; clone size: .; J gene: TRBJ2-7; CDR3 DNA: TGTGCCAGCAGTTACGCCGGGGGCCTTAACTACGAGCAGTACTTC; CDR3 protein: CASSYAGGLNYEQYF
D gene: .; V gene: TRBV10-1; clone size: .; J gene: TRBJ2-2; CDR3 DNA: TGCGCCAGCAGTCATAGCGGCACCGGGGAGCTGTTTTTT; CDR3 protein: CASSHSGTGELFF
D gene: TRBD2; V gene: TRBV5-4; clone size: once; J gene: TRBJ2-2; CDR3 DNA: TGTGCCAGCAGCTTAGTAGCGGGAGGGAACACCGGGGAGCTGTTTTTT; CDR3 protein: CASSLVAGGNTGELFF
D gene: TRBD2; V gene: TRBV30; clone size: .; J gene: TRBJ2-1; CDR3 DNA: TGTGCCTGGAGTGCCGGGACTAACTCCTACAATGAGCAGTTCTTC; CDR3 protein: CAWSAGTNSYNEQFF
D gene: .; V gene: TRBV5-5; clone size: .; J gene: TRBJ1-5; CDR3 DNA: TGTGCCAGCAGCTTCGGCCGATCGGATCAGCCCCAGCATTTT; CDR3 protein: CASSFGRSDQPQHF
D gene: TRBD2; V gene: TRBV19; clone size: few; J gene: TRBJ2-5; CDR3 DNA: TGTGCCAGTAGTATTACTAGCGGGAGCCAAGAGACCCAGTACTTC; CDR3 protein: CASSITSGSQETQYF
D gene: TRBD1; V gene: TRBV9; clone size: .; J gene: TRBJ1-2; CDR3 DNA: TGTGCCAGCAGCGTAGACGACAGGGGAAGGTACTATGGCTACACCTTC; CDR3 protein: CASSVDDRGRYYGYTF
D gene: .; V gene: TRBV11-2; clone size: .; J gene: TRBJ2-2; CDR3 DNA: TGTGCCAGCAGCTTAGCCAGGGGCAAGGCCGGGGAGCTGTTTTTT; CDR3 protein: CASSLARGKAGELFF
D gene: .; V gene: TRBV4-1; clone size: once; J gene: TRBJ1-1; CDR3 DNA: TGCGCCAGCAGCCCTGGAAGCGAAGCTTTCTTT; CDR3 protein: CASSPGSEAFF
D gene: .; V gene: TRBV5-1; clone size: few; J gene: TRBJ1-6; CDR3 DNA: TGCGCCAGCAGCTTGGATTTTGGCAGGGGCACCCTCCACTTT; CDR3 protein: CASSLDFGRGTLHF
D gene: .; V gene: TRBV5-1; clone size: .; J gene: TRBJ2-6; CDR3 DNA: TGCGCCAGCAGCTTGGCCGCCGGGGCCAACGTCCTGACTTTC; CDR3 protein: CASSLAAGANVLTF
D gene: .; V gene: TRBV6-1; clone size: .; J gene: TRBJ2-5; CDR3 DNA: TGTGCCAGCAGCTTTCGTCAAGAGACCCAGTACTTC; CDR3 protein: CASSFRQETQYF
D gene: .; V gene: TRBV29-1; clone size: .; J gene: TRBJ2-3; CDR3 DNA: TGCAGCGTTGGGGGGAAGGGAGGAGATACGCAGTATTTT; CDR3 protein: CSVGGKGGDTQYF
D gene: .; V gene: TRBV2; clone size: .; J gene: TRBJ2-5; CDR3 DNA: TGTGCCAGCAGTGTAGGCCTCCAAGAGACCCAGTACTTC; CDR3 protein: CASSVGLQETQYF
D gene: .; V gene: TRBV5-3; clone size: .; J gene: TRBJ1-5; CDR3 DNA: TGTGCCAGAAGCTTCGCTCAGCCCCAGCATTTT; CDR3 protein: CARSFAQPQHF
D gene: .; V gene: TRBV7-6; clone size: .; J gene: TRBJ2-3; CDR3 DNA: TGTGCCAGCAGCTTATCAGTAACAGGCAGGGGCACAGATACGCAGTATTTT; CDR3 protein: CASSLSVTGRGTDTQYF
D gene: .; V gene: TRBV6-6; clone size: .; J gene: TRBJ1-1; CDR3 DNA: TGTGCCAGCCCCCGGGAGGTTACTGAAGCTTTCTTT; CDR3 protein: CASPREVTEAFF
D gene: .; V gene: TRBV5-1; clone size: .; J gene: TRBJ1-4; CDR3 DNA: TGCGCCAGCAGCTGGAGGCGGGGGGCGGTTAATGAAAAACTGTTTTTT; CDR3 protein: CASSWRRGAVNEKLFF
D gene: .; V gene: TRBV30; clone size: .; J gene: TRBJ2-7; CDR3 DNA: TGTGCCTGGAGTCTTCAGGGATTCTGGGAGCAGTACTTC; CDR3 protein: CAWSLQGFWEQYF
D gene: .; V gene: TRBV5-1; clone size: .; J gene: TRBJ1-4; CDR3 DNA: TGCGCCAGCAGCTTGGGGAGGGGCAATGAAAAACTGTTTTTT; CDR3 protein: CASSLGRGNEKLFF
D gene: TRBD1; V gene: TRBV10-3; clone size: .; J gene: TRBJ2-4; CDR3 DNA: TGTGCCATCCCCGGGACAGGGGCCCCCAAAAACATTCAGTACTTC; CDR3 protein: CAIPGTGAPKNIQYF
D gene: .; V gene: TRBV9; clone size: .; J gene: TRBJ1-1; CDR3 DNA: TGTGCCAGCAGCCCAAGACCCGACAGTCACACTGAAGCTTTCTTT; CDR3 protein: CASSPRPDSHTEAFF
D gene: .; V gene: TRBV28; clone size: .; J gene: TRBJ2-2; CDR3 DNA: TGTGCCAGCAGTTTATGGCAGGTGAACACCGGGGAGCTGTTTTTT; CDR3 protein: CASSLWQVNTGELFF
D gene: .; V gene: TRBV28; clone size: .; J gene: TRBJ2-7; CDR3 DNA: TGTGCCAGCAGTCCAGGGTTCCTACCCTCCTACGAGCAGTACTTC; CDR3 protein: CASSPGFLPSYEQYF
D gene: .; V gene: TRBV5-1; clone size: .; J gene: TRBJ2-5; CDR3 DNA: TGCGCCAGCGGCCCGGGGTCCTCGGGTACCCAGTACTTC; CDR3 protein: CASGPGSSGTQYF
D gene: .; V gene: TRBV27; clone size: .; J gene: TRBJ2-5; CDR3 DNA: TGTGCCAGCAGGGGGAGACAGGCAGGGCTCCAAGAGACCCAGTACTTC; CDR3 protein: CASRGRQAGLQETQYF
D gene: .; V gene: TRBV6-1; clone size: .; J gene: TRBJ2-7; CDR3 DNA: TGTGCCAGCAGTGAAGCCAGAACCGGGCAGTACTTC; CDR3 protein: CASSEARTGQYF
D gene: .; V gene: TRBV5-5; clone size: .; J gene: TRBJ2-1; CDR3 DNA: TGTGCCAGCAGCCCCCGGGGCCCGGACAGCTACAATGAGCAGTTCTTC; CDR3 protein: CASSPRGPDSYNEQFF
D gene: TRBD2; V gene: TRBV30; clone size: .; J gene: TRBJ2-1; CDR3 DNA: TGTGCTCTCGGGGGGGGTGAGCAGTTCTTC; CDR3 protein: CALGGGEQFF
D gene: TRBD1; V gene: TRBV6-5; clone size: .; J gene: TRBJ1-2; CDR3 DNA: TGTGCCAGCAGAACGGACAGGAGTTCGGGCTACACCTTC; CDR3 protein: CASRTDRSSGYTF
D gene: .; V gene: TRBV6-1; clone size: .; J gene: TRBJ1-1; CDR3 DNA: TGTGCCAGCAGCCGGCCCACTGAAGCTTTCTTT; CDR3 protein: CASSRPTEAFF
D gene: TRBD1; V gene: TRBV7-6; clone size: .; J gene: TRBJ2-7; CDR3 DNA: TGTGCCAGCAGCCGGGACAGATCCTACGAGCAGTACTTC; CDR3 protein: CASSRDRSYEQYF
D gene: TRBD1; V gene: TRBV4-1; clone size: .; J gene: TRBJ1-4; CDR3 DNA: TGCGCCAGCAGCCAAGGGGGGGGACAGTTCAATGAAAAACTGTTTTTT; CDR3 protein: CASSQGGGQFNEKLFF
D gene: .; V gene: TRBV9; clone size: once; J gene: TRBJ1-4; CDR3 DNA: TGTGCCAGCAGCCGACAGGCAACTAATGAAAAACTGTTTTTT; CDR3 protein: CASSRQATNEKLFF
D gene: .; V gene: TRBV6-1; clone size: .; J gene: TRBJ2-3; CDR3 DNA: TGTGCCACCGAAAGAGGTCAGGTGGGCGGTGCGCAGTATTTT; CDR3 protein: CATERGQVGGAQYF
D gene: .; V gene: TRBV19; clone size: .; J gene: TRBJ1-4; CDR3 DNA: TGTGCCAGTAGTAGTGGCAAGGAGAATGAAAAACTGTTTTTT; CDR3 protein: CASSSGKENEKLFF
D gene: .; V gene: TRBV30; clone size: .; J gene: TRBJ2-7; CDR3 DNA: TGTGCCTGGAGGTCAGGGCCGCGAGGGGAGCAGTACTTC; CDR3 protein: CAWRSGPRGEQYF
D gene: TRBD2; V gene: TRBV7-6; clone size: .; J gene: TRBJ2-5; CDR3 DNA: TGTGCCAGCAACCCCGGGGGGAGGACAGAGACCCAGTACTTC; CDR3 protein: CASNPGGRTETQYF
D gene: .; V gene: TRBV5-1; clone size: .; J gene: TRBJ2-7; CDR3 DNA: TGCGCCAGCAGCTTTGGTCCATTAGGTTACGAGCAGTACTTC; CDR3 protein: CASSFGPLGYEQYF
D gene: .; V gene: TRBV5-1; clone size: .; J gene: TRBJ2-7; CDR3 DNA: TGCGCCAGCAGCTTGACAGTAGGGGACTACGAGCAGTACTTC; CDR3 protein: CASSLTVGDYEQYF
D gene: .; V gene: TRBV30; clone size: .; J gene: TRBJ1-2; CDR3 DNA: TGTGCCTGGAGTGTTATGGGAAAGGGGGGATTAGTCTATGGCTACACCTTC; CDR3 protein: CAWSVMGKGGLVYGYTF
D gene: .; V gene: TRBV5-1; clone size: once; J gene: TRBJ1-1; CDR3 DNA: TGCGCCAGCAGCTTGGGAGGTGAAAGCACTGAAGCTTTCTTT; CDR3 protein: CASSLGGESTEAFF
D gene: .; V gene: TRBV2; clone size: once; J gene: TRBJ2-6; CDR3 DNA: TGTGCCAGCAGTGGGACAAACTCTGGGGCCAACGTCCTGACTTTC; CDR3 protein: CASSGTNSGANVLTF
D gene: .; V gene: TRBV7-2; clone size: few; J gene: TRBJ2-2; CDR3 DNA: TGTGCCAGCAGCTTACACATCACCGGGGAGCTGTTTTTT; CDR3 protein: CASSLHITGELFF
D gene: .; V gene: TRBV5-5; clone size: .; J gene: TRBJ2-3; CDR3 DNA: TGTGCCAGCAGCTTGACCCGCTGGAGGGCCCTTCGGGGGGATACGCAGTATTTT; CDR3 protein: CASSLTRWRALRGDTQYF
D gene: .; V gene: TRBV30; clone size: .; J gene: TRBJ1-5; CDR3 DNA: TGTGCCTGGAGTGTAGACAGGAGGAATCAGCCCCAGCATTTT; CDR3 protein: CAWSVDRRNQPQHF
D gene: .; V gene: TRBV6-5; clone size: .; J gene: TRBJ2-5; CDR3 DNA: TGTGCCAGCAGTGCCGGGGTTCGGGAGTACTTC; CDR3 protein: CASSAGVREYF
D gene: .; V gene: TRBV28; clone size: once; J gene: TRBJ2-1; CDR3 DNA: TGTGCCAGCAGAGGATCCGGCAGAAAGAAAATCTCCTACAATGAGCAGTTCTTC; CDR3 protein: CASRGSGRKKISYNEQFF
D gene: .; V gene: TRBV6-5; clone size: few; J gene: TRBJ2-3; CDR3 DNA: TGTGCCAGCAGTCTGGGACTCCCCACTGATACGCAGTATTTT; CDR3 protein: CASSLGLPTDTQYF